This T cell receptor beta chain was captured in a study of blood T cell repertoires in COVID-19. On the study more broadly: Samples of COVID-19 (acute and convalescent) were obtained from the United States, Italy and Spain. Sample material is recorded as cDNA or gDNA derived from T cells, B-cell-depleted T cells, or PBMCs.

Germline V gives CDR1 LGHNA, CDR2 YSLEER. V lost 3 bases, J lost 8 bases, and 9 bases stayed unmatched. CDR3 length equals 15 residues. In the original workflow: Nucleated cell number was recorded as an estimate derived from reference gene primer amplification. TCRdb keeps only in-frame clones here, not all; method: immunoSEQ multiplex PCR. V and J calls and clone size follow that table, whereas D and trimming were derived from the DNA. There are approximately 220,000 clones in the sample; less than 90% occur only once, and about 2.2% lies in the top ten. This clone is a singleton in its sample. The receptor was derived from a woman aged 45 to 65 with acute or convalescent COVID-19. The sample was peripheral blood. The rearrangement joins TRBV4-3 to TRBJ1-2, with 10 bases matching TRBD1. Written as DNA, the CDR3 is TGCGCCAGCAGCCACGCCAAGACAGGGGGCGAGGGCTACACCTTC. Residues: CASSHAKTGGEGYTF.